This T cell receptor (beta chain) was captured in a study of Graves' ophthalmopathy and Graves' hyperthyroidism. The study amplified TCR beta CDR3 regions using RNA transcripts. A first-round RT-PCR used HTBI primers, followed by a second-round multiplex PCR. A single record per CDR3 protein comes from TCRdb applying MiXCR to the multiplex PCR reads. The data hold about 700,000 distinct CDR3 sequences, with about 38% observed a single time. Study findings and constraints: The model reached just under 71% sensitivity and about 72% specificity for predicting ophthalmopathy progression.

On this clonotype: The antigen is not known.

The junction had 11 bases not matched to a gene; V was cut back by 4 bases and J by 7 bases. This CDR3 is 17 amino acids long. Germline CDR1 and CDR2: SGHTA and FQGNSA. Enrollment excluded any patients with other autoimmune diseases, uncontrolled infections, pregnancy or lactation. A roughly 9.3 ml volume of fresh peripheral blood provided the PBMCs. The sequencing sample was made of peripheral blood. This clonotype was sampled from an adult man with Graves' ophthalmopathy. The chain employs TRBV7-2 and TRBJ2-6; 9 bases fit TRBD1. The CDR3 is CASSSSGTGKAANVLTF. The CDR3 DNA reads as TGTGCCAGCAGCTCCTCCGGGACAGGGAAAGCAGCCAACGTCCTGACTTTC. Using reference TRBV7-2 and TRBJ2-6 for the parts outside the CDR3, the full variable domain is GAGVSQSPSNKVTEKGKDVELRCDPISGHTALYWYRQSLGQGLEFLIYFQGNSAPDKSGLPSDRFSAERTGGSVSTLTIQRTQQEDSAVYLCASSSSGTGKAANVLTFGAGSRLTVL.